This entry is about one T cell receptor (beta chain). The CDR3 covers 15 residues. J gave up 0 bases and V 1 base, and 1 base lay outside the gene matches. Germline V gene sequence: CDR1 SGHTA, CDR2 FQGNSA. This was the immunoSEQ v3.0 assay at survey level. Sequencing was performed with immunoSEQ multiplex PCR; in TCRdb, only in-frame clones are kept and a portion is missing. The repertoire consists of some 31,000 clones, with roughly 79% occurring once and the leading ten covering 8% to 9%. Two or more post-ART PBMC samples, plus at least one pre-ART sample, were available for each donor. The data belong to a study of long-term antiretroviral therapy in people with HIV.

The genes are TRBV7-2 and TRBJ2-7, with 9 bases matching TRBD2. The sequenced sample was unsorted PBMCs, obtained 3.1 years after starting antiretroviral therapy. The receptor was isolated from a woman aged 50 to 60 with HIV. Here the CDR3 DNA reads TGTGCCAGCAGCTTAGGAGCGGGGGGCTCCTACGAGCAGTACGTC. Amino acid sequence: CASSLGAGGSYEQYV.